The rows below give T cell receptor beta chains drawn from one sample of a study of CD8 T cells in ankylosing spondylitis. TCRdb used MiXCR to reprocess the 5' RACE reads, holding one entry per CDR3 protein. The table includes around 22,000 distinct CDR3 sequences, 10% to 15% detected once. Sequences were obtained from blood. These receptors were obtained from a male donor with ankylosing spondylitis or in good health (not recorded which). CDR3s include the opening cysteine and the closing phenylalanine or tryptophan. The D gene is left open where the match is weak. Clone size is stated in some rows and not others, as once, few, many or a class when expanded.

J: TRBJ2-2; D: .; size: medium-sized; length: 15; V: TRBV11-2; DNA: TGTGCCAGCAGCCCCGGGACGGTGAACACCGGGGAGCTGTTTTTT; CDR3: CASSPGTVNTGELFF
J: TRBJ2-3; D: .; size: few; length: 15; V: TRBV6-2/TRBV6-3; DNA: TGTGCCAGCAGTTACGGATGGACGAGCACAGATACGCAGTATTTT; CDR3: CASSYGWTSTDTQYF
J: TRBJ2-7; D: TRBD2; size: many; length: 15; V: TRBV5-1; DNA: TGCGCCAGCTCTCCAACTAGCGCCCACTCCTACGAGCAGTACTTC; CDR3: CASSPTSAHSYEQYF
J: TRBJ2-1; D: .; size: many; length: 13; V: TRBV6-6; DNA: TGTGCCAGCAGGACTAGTTCCTACAATGAGCAGTTCTTC; CDR3: CASRTSSYNEQFF
J: TRBJ2-3; D: .; size: few; length: 14; V: TRBV5-1; DNA: TGCGCCAGCAGCTTGGCAGGGAATCAAGATACGCAGTATTTT; CDR3: CASSLAGNQDTQYF
J: TRBJ2-5; D: .; size: many; length: 12; V: TRBV29-1; DNA: TGCAGCGTTGATGAGGGCCGGGAGACCCAGTACTTC; CDR3: CSVDEGRETQYF
J: TRBJ1-1; D: .; size: .; length: 14; V: TRBV20-1; DNA: TGCAGTGCTAGAGACCGGGGCCTGAACACTGAAGCTTTCTTT; CDR3: CSARDRGLNTEAFF
J: TRBJ2-3; D: TRBD2; size: few; length: 18; V: TRBV28; DNA: TGTGCCAGCAGTTTGGGGGCCGGGACTAGTTATTTGACAGATACGCAGTATTTT; CDR3: CASSLGAGTSYLTDTQYF
J: TRBJ1-3; D: .; size: .; length: 13; V: TRBV29-1; DNA: TGCAGCGTTGTCACCGGTGGGGCCGGGACCATATATTTT; CDR3: CSVVTGGAGTIYF
J: TRBJ2-7; D: .; size: few; length: 16; V: TRBV6-6; DNA: TGTGCCAGCAGTTACTCCCCGGGGGGCTACTCCTACGAGCAGTACTTC; CDR3: CASSYSPGGYSYEQYF
J: TRBJ2-7; D: .; size: many; length: 13; V: TRBV7-9; DNA: TGTGCCAGCAGCCCCCGACTAGTTCACGAGCAGTACTTC; CDR3: CASSPRLVHEQYF
J: TRBJ2-3; D: .; size: few; length: 15; V: TRBV20-1; DNA: TGCAGTGCTCGCCCGACAGGCGCTTGGGGAAATACGCAGTATTTT; CDR3: CSARPTGAWGNTQYF
J: TRBJ1-5; D: .; size: few; length: 13; V: TRBV29-1; DNA: TGCAGCGTTGGGCAGGGATCAGGTCAGCCCCAGCATTTT; CDR3: CSVGQGSGQPQHF
J: TRBJ2-2; D: .; size: .; length: 13; V: TRBV29-1; DNA: TGCAGCGTTAAGAGGGCCTTGGGCGGGGAGCTGTTTTTT; CDR3: CSVKRALGGELFF
J: TRBJ2-1; D: TRBD2; size: many; length: 13; V: TRBV20-1; DNA: TGCAGTGCTGGAGTCGGGGGGTACAATGAGCAGTTCTTC; CDR3: CSAGVGGYNEQFF
J: TRBJ1-6; D: .; size: many; length: 15; V: TRBV28; DNA: TGTGCCAGCAGTGCGTCCGGGACCACGGGTTCACCCCTCCACTTT; CDR3: CASSASGTTGSPLHF
J: TRBJ1-5; D: .; size: .; length: 14; V: TRBV4-3; DNA: TGCGCCAGCAGCCAAGGGGGCAGGGATCAGCCCCAGCATTTT; CDR3: CASSQGGRDQPQHF
J: TRBJ2-2; D: .; size: many; length: 15; V: TRBV6-5; DNA: TGTGCCAGCAGCCCCTACACGTCGCACACCGGGGAGCTGTTTTTT; CDR3: CASSPYTSHTGELFF
J: TRBJ2-7; D: .; size: few; length: 15; V: TRBV15; DNA: TGTGCCACCAGCAGAGGCGGACTAACTTCCTACGAGCAGTACTTC; CDR3: CATSRGGLTSYEQYF
J: TRBJ1-5; D: .; size: .; length: 11; V: TRBV20-1; DNA: TGCAGTGCCCAGGGGAGGGAGCCCCAGCATTTT; CDR3: CSAQGREPQHF